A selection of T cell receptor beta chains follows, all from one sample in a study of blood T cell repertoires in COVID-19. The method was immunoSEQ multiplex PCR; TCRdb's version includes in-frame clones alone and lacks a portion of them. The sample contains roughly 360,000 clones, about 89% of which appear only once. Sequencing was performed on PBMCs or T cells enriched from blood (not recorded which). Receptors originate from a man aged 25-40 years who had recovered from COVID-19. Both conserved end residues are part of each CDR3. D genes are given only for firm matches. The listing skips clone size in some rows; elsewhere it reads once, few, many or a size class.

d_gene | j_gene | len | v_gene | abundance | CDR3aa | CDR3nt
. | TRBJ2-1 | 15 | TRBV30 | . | CAWSVPGVSYNEQFF | TGTGCCTGGAGTGTACCGGGGGTCTCCTACAATGAGCAGTTCTTC
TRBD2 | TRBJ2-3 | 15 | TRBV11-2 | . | CASSLEGLAGETQYF | TGTGCCAGCAGCTTAGAAGGGCTAGCGGGGGAAACGCAGTATTTT
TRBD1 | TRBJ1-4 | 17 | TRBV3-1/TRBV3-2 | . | CASSQATGGWANEKLFF | TGTGCCAGCAGCCAAGCGACAGGGGGCTGGGCTAATGAAAAACTGTTTTTT
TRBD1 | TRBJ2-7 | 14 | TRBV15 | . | CATSRGDSSYEQYF | TGTGCCACCAGCAGGGGGGACAGCTCCTACGAGCAGTACTTC
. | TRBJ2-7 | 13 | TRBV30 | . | CAWSVGRGYEQYF | TGTGCCTGGAGTGTTGGCAGGGGATACGAGCAGTACTTC
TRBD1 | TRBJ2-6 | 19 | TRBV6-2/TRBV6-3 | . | CASSWDSDRGNTGANVLTF | TGTGCCAGCAGTTGGGATTCGGACAGGGGAAATACCGGGGCCAACGTCCTGACTTTC
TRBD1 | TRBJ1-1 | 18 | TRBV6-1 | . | CASREYGDRGLLRTEAFF | TGTGCCAGCAGAGAATACGGGGACAGGGGGCTTTTGAGAACTGAAGCTTTCTTT
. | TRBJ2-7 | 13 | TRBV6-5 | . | CASRDGTGDEQYF | TGTGCCAGCAGGGATGGGACGGGAGACGAGCAGTACTTC
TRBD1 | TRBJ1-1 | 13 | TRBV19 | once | CACEGTEVLEAFF | TGTGCCTGTGAGGGGACAGAAGTACTAGAAGCTTTCTTT
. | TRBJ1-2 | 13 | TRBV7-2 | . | CASSLGQNYGYTF | TGTGCCAGCAGCTTGGGGCAGAACTATGGCTACACCTTC
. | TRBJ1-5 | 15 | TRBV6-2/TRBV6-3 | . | CASSYGQGSNQPQHF | TGTGCCAGCAGTTACGGGCAGGGGAGCAATCAGCCCCAGCATTTT
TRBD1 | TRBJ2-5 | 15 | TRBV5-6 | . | CASSSYRGPQETQYF | TGTGCCAGCAGCTCGTACAGGGGACCACAAGAGACCCAGTACTTC
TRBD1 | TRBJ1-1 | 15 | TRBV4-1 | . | CASSPLGQGGTEAFF | TGCGCCAGCAGCCCCCTGGGACAGGGTGGCACTGAAGCTTTCTTT
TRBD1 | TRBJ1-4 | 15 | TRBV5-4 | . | CASSSYDRGGEKLFF | TGTGCCAGCAGCTCCTACGACAGGGGGGGTGAAAAACTGTTTTTT
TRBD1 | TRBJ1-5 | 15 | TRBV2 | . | CASRGGTATVQPQHF | TGTGCCAGCAGAGGCGGGACAGCAACGGTGCAGCCCCAGCATTTT
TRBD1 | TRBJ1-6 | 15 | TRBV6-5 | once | CASSYSKGQGGPLHF | TGTGCCAGCAGTTACTCGAAAGGACAGGGAGGACCCCTCCACTTT
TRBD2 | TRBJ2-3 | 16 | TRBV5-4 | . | CASSPTVRGGADTQYF | TGTGCCAGCAGCCCGACTGTGCGCGGGGGGGCCGATACGCAGTATTTT
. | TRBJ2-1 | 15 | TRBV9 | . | CASSVGSPIDNEQFF | TGTGCCAGCAGCGTAGGTTCCCCTATTGACAATGAGCAGTTCTTC
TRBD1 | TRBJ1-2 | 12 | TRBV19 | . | CASSPDRAGYTF | TGTGCCAGTAGTCCGGACAGGGCTGGCTACACCTTC
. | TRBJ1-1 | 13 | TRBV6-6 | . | CASRAGANTEAFF | TGTGCCAGCAGGGCTGGGGCTAACACTGAAGCTTTCTTT
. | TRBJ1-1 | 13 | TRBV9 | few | CASSVKLNTEAFF | TGTGCCAGCAGCGTAAAGCTGAACACTGAAGCTTTCTTT
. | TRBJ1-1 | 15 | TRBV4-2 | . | CASSQDPGADTEAFF | TGTGCCAGCAGCCAAGATCCAGGAGCGGACACTGAAGCTTTCTTT
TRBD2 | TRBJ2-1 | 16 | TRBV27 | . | CASSLWGGSSYNEQFF | TGTGCCAGCAGTTTGTGGGGGGGGAGCTCCTACAATGAGCAGTTCTTC
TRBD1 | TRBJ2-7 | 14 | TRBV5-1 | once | CASRTGTDAYEQYF | TGCGCCAGCAGGACCGGGACAGACGCCTACGAGCAGTACTTC
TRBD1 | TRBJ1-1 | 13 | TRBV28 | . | CASAQGMNTEAFF | TGTGCCAGTGCACAGGGGATGAACACTGAAGCTTTCTTT
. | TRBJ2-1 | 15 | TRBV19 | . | CASSIRGGAYNEQFF | TGTGCCAGTAGTATTCGAGGGGGGGCCTACAATGAGCAGTTCTTC
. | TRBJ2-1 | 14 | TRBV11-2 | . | CASSLFRQNDEQFF | TGTGCCAGCAGCTTGTTCCGACAGAACGATGAGCAGTTCTTC
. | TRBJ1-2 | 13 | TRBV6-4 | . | CASPFPGVYGYTF | TGTGCCAGCCCATTCCCAGGGGTCTATGGCTACACCTTC
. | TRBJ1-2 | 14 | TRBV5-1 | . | CASTQGQANYGYTF | TGCGCCAGCACCCAGGGCCAAGCTAACTATGGCTACACCTTC
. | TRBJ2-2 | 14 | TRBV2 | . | CASSLGGYTGELFF | TGTGCCAGCTCCTTGGGGGGATACACCGGGGAGCTGTTTTTT
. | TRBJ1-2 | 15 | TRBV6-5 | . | CASFFQGRGLYGYTF | TGTGCCAGCTTTTTCCAGGGGCGAGGGCTCTATGGCTACACCTTC
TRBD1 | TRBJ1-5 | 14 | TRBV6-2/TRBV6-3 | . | CASSWGQVRQPQHF | TGTGCCAGCAGTTGGGGACAGGTCCGGCAGCCCCAGCATTTT
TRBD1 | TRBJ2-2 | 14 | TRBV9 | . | CASSPRTGTGELFF | TGTGCCAGCAGCCCCCGGACAGGCACCGGGGAGCTGTTTTTT
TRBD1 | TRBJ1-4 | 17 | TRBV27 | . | CASSLGQGAGVREKLFF | TGTGCCAGCAGTTTGGGCCAGGGGGCTGGAGTACGGGAAAAACTGTTTTTT
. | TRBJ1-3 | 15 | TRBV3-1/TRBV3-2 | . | CASSQSTGPGNTIYF | TGTGCCAGCAGCCAAAGTACAGGGCCTGGAAACACCATATATTTT
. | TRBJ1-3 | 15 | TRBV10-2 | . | CASSEFGRTGNTIYF | TGCGCCAGCAGTGAGTTCGGTCGTACGGGAAACACCATATATTTT
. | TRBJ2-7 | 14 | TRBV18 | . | CASSPPARTYEQYF | TGTGCCAGCTCACCACCGGCCAGAACCTACGAGCAGTACTTC
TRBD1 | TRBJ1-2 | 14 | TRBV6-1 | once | CASSETLTGTGYTF | TGTGCCAGCAGTGAAACCTTGACAGGGACTGGCTACACCTTC
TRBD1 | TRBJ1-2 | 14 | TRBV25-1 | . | CASSGTGLIYGYTF | TGTGCCAGCAGTGGGACAGGGCTAATCTATGGCTACACCTTC
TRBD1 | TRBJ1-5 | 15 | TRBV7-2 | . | CASSLAGTGNQPQHF | TGTGCCAGCAGCTTAGCCGGGACAGGGAATCAGCCCCAGCATTTT
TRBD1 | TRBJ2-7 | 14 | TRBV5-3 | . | CARSLRQGGYEQYF | TGTGCCAGAAGCTTGCGACAGGGCGGTTACGAGCAGTACTTC
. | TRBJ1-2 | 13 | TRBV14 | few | CASSQVGRGGYTF | TGTGCCAGCAGCCAAGTGGGAAGGGGCGGCTACACCTTC
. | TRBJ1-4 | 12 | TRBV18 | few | CASSPRDIPLFF | TGTGCCAGCTCACCCCGGGACATCCCCCTGTTTTTT
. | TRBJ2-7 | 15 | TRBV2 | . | CASSENDRGPYEQYF | TGTGCCAGCAGTGAAAACGATCGAGGTCCCTACGAGCAGTACTTC
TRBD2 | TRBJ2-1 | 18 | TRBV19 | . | CASRPRLGLAGDYNEQFF | TGTGCCAGTAGGCCCCGGTTAGGGCTAGCGGGGGACTACAATGAGCAGTTCTTC
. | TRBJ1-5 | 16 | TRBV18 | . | CASSPTGVGGFQPQHF | TGTGCCAGCTCACCAACAGGCGTGGGGGGGTTTCAGCCCCAGCATTTT
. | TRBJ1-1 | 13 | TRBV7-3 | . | CASSLRERTEAFF | TGTGCCAGCAGCTTAAGGGAGAGGACTGAAGCTTTCTTT
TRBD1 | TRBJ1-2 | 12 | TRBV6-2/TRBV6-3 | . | CASSSDRVGYTF | TGTGCCAGCAGTTCGGACAGGGTAGGCTACACCTTC
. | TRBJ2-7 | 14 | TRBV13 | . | CASSPWDTTYEQYF | TGTGCCAGCAGCCCCTGGGACACCACCTACGAGCAGTACTTC
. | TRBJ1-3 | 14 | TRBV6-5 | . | CASSSWGDGNTIYF | TGTGCCAGCAGTTCCTGGGGGGATGGAAACACCATATATTTT
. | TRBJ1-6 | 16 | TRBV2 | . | CASRKDSPGYNSPLHF | TGTGCCAGCAGAAAAGACTCGCCGGGCTATAATTCACCCCTCCACTTT